A selection of T cell receptor beta chains follows, all from one sample in a study of T cells in Graves' hyperthyroidism and ophthalmopathy. TCRdb re-derived calls from the multiplex PCR reads in MiXCR, one entry per CDR3 protein. The sample holds 360,000 or so distinct CDR3 sequences, about 16% seen once. Material: blood. These receptors all come from a woman in her sixties or seventies with Graves' ophthalmopathy. CDR3s leave out the opening cysteine and the closing phenylalanine or tryptophan. The D gene is left open where the match is weak.

v_gene,d_gene,j_gene,CDR3aa
TRBV28,TRBD2,TRBJ2-1,ASMASGSRAF
TRBV7-2,NA,TRBJ1-6,ASSLARGSIYNSPLH
TRBV12-3/TRBV12-4,NA,TRBJ2-7,ASSWDWEQY
TRBV20-1,TRBD2,TRBJ2-3,SARRLAGEHTQY
TRBV27,TRBD2,TRBJ2-1,ASSNSGTSARVDEQF
TRBV28,NA,TRBJ1-6,ASRSSQGVLSPLH
TRBV28,NA,TRBJ2-7,ATADSYEQY
TRBV27,NA,TRBJ1-6,ASSFRPDSPLH
TRBV29-1,NA,TRBJ2-5,SVGPSFQETQY
TRBV6-1,TRBD2,TRBJ2-1,ASSGRLAGGYNEQF
TRBV6-5,NA,TRBJ1-1,ASSYLGLHTEAF
TRBV19,TRBD2,TRBJ2-1,ASTTTSGGNNEQF
TRBV24-1,TRBD1,TRBJ1-1,ATRLTGTTEAF
TRBV5-5,NA,TRBJ2-4,ASSTGTKNIQY
TRBV12-3/TRBV12-4,NA,TRBJ1-3,ASSLYSGNTIY
TRBV18,TRBD2,TRBJ2-7,ASSPTGGASYEQY
TRBV28,TRBD1,TRBJ2-5,ASERTGGQGTQY
TRBV10-2,TRBD2,TRBJ2-7,ASSASGSYEQY
TRBV5-8,NA,TRBJ2-3,ASSRRVGAGTDTQY
TRBV28,TRBD2,TRBJ2-1,ASRPRKPGLAPHEQF
TRBV28,NA,TRBJ2-7,ASSLSLGEQY
TRBV11-2,TRBD2,TRBJ2-3,ASPGTSGSRSDTQY
TRBV19,NA,TRBJ2-1,ASSIETYSRSEQF
TRBV7-2,NA,TRBJ2-1,ASSLKYNEQF
TRBV20-1,NA,TRBJ2-3,SITLPRTSTDTQY
TRBV6-1,TRBD1,TRBJ2-7,ASRDRGRSYEQY
TRBV24-1,NA,TRBJ2-5,ATSDRTVQETQY
TRBV30,NA,TRBJ2-7,AWRTGYEQY
TRBV5-1,TRBD1,TRBJ1-4,ASSESHRGTNEKLF
TRBV27,TRBD2,TRBJ2-7,ASSLGLADEQY
TRBV2,NA,TRBJ2-7,ASEPNSGYEQY
TRBV19,NA,TRBJ2-6,ASSIASSGANVLT
TRBV5-4,NA,TRBJ2-1,ASSKGQRGDEQF
TRBV12-3/TRBV12-4,NA,TRBJ2-1,ASTGTYNEQF
TRBV28,NA,TRBJ2-3,ASSSFRAATDTQY
TRBV30,TRBD2,TRBJ2-1,AWKAGAINEQF
TRBV29-1,TRBD2,TRBJ2-1,SVSGLAEVNEQF
TRBV20-1,NA,TRBJ2-7,SASGGTSYEQY
TRBV4-1,NA,TRBJ1-1,ASSQDYGQMTDTEAF
TRBV3-1,TRBD1,TRBJ2-7,ASSQGDRAYEQY
TRBV6-1,NA,TRBJ2-7,ASSRDAGYEQY
TRBV4-1,NA,TRBJ1-1,ASSQEDHQYMNTEAF
TRBV7-9,TRBD2,TRBJ2-1,ASKMAGAGGSYNEQF
TRBV5-1,NA,TRBJ2-4,ASSLAVKGVQY
TRBV2,NA,TRBJ2-4,ASSGGAKNIQY
TRBV20-1,NA,TRBJ2-5,SARDLGQETQY
TRBV28,NA,TRBJ1-1,ASIPAAGQLTKAF
TRBV9,TRBD2,TRBJ2-2,ASSPWTSGDNTGELF